The 26 T cell receptor beta chains below all came from one sample that was sequenced in a study of blood T cells in healthy people across ages. Through a sample-barcoded 5' primer and a J-beta primer mix, a second PCR was run for roughly 6 to 11 cycles. Via MiXCR, TCRdb re-called the 5' RACE reads, giving one row per CDR3 protein. This table holds 250,000 to 300,000 distinct CDR3 sequences, roughly a quarter found once. Sequencing was carried out using blood. The origin of the receptors is a woman in her 70s in good health.

This clonotype has just a few counts. The V call is TRBV27, the J call TRBJ1-4, with D uncertain. The CDR3 sequence is 12 residues long. Trimming removed 6 bases at V and 10 bases at J, with 12 bases between. From germline, CDR1 is MNHEY and CDR2 SMNVEV (reference sequence). DNA for the CDR3: TGTGCCAGCAGCGCCCCAAGAGGAAAACTGTTTTTT. Its translation: CASSAPRGKLFF. Complete variable domain (other parts from reference TRBV27 and TRBJ1-4): EAQVTQNPRYLITVTGKKLTVTCSQNMNHEYMSWYRQDPGLGLRQIYYSMNVEVTDKGDVPEGYKVSRKEKRNFPLILESPSPNQTSLYFCASSAPRGKLFFGSGTQLSVL.

This clonotype was observed at least ten times. The rearrangement uses TRBV4-3 and TRBJ2-1, with D hard to call. Germline V gives CDR1 LGHNA, CDR2 YSLEER. Trimming left V 0 bases short and J 6 bases short, with 15 bases between. The CDR3 extends over 16 amino acids. The CDR3 here is CASSQDFKRPPNEQFF. In nucleotides, the CDR3 is TGCGCCAGCAGCCAAGATTTCAAGAGACCACCCAATGAGCAGTTCTTC.

There are a few counts of this clonotype. This chain uses TRBV7-2 with TRBJ2-2; no firm D call. V was shortened by 3 bases and J by 3 bases, with 2 bases between the two germline ends. Germline CDR1 reads SGHTA; CDR2 reads FQGNSA. CDR3 length: 12 residues. The CDR3 here is CASSFDTGELFF. Here the CDR3 DNA reads TGTGCCAGCAGCTTCGACACCGGGGAGCTGTTTTTT.

CDR3 loop: CSDWTGGSGYTF. The CDR3 DNA sequence: TGCAGCGACTGGACAGGGGGCAGTGGCTACACCTTC. J is TRBJ1-2 and V is TRBV29-1; TRBD1 agrees at 11 bases. Germline CDR1 reads SQVTM; CDR2 reads ANQGSEA. This CDR3 has 12 residues. V was clipped by 7 bases and J by 7 bases; unmatched bases: 5.

The rearrangement links TRBV6-1 to TRBJ1-6; maybe TRBD1 (5 bases). V was clipped by 5 bases and J by 10 bases, with 24 bases between them. The CDR3 has 17 residues. Looked up from germline, CDR1 is MNHNS and CDR2 is SASEGT. As DNA, the CDR3 is TGTGCCAGCAGTACCCTCAGGGTATCTGGTGCGGGGTCACCCCTCCACTTT. Its translation is CASSTLRVSGAGSPLHF.

This clonotype was picked up many times. The V call is TRBV12-3 or TRBV12-4, the J call TRBJ1-4; the D is unclear. The ends were cut back, 10 bases at V and 7 bases at J, with 10 bases in the middle. CDR3 length: 11 amino acids. This chain's CDR3 is CATAAGEKLFF. CDR3 in DNA: TGTGCCACCGCCGCGGGTGAAAAACTGTTTTTT.

The rearrangement joins TRBV20-1 to TRBJ2-5; 8 bases match TRBD2. CDR3 length equals 13 residues. Trimming at V came to 6 bases and at J to 3 bases, leaving 6 bases not matched to a gene. Germline CDR1 reads DFQATT; CDR2 reads SNEGSKA (reference sequence). The CDR3 loop is CSAGTSAKETQYF. CDR3 nucleotide sequence: TGCAGTGCAGGGACTAGTGCCAAAGAGACCCAGTACTTC.

The chain recombines TRBV3-1 with TRBJ2-1, with TRBD2 matching over 10 bases. CDR3 size: 11 residues. Trimming took 3 bases from V and 15 from J; bases not matched to a gene: 2. Germline CDR1 LGHDT, CDR2 YNNKEL (reference sequence). The DNA of the CDR3 is TGTGCCAGCAGCCAGACTAGCGGGTTGTTCTTC. As protein: CASSQTSGLFF.

This clonotype was counted only a few times. This CDR3 is CATSAAGTNEQFF. The DNA for the CDR3 is TGTGCCACCAGTGCCGCGGGGACTAATGAGCAGTTCTTC. The chain combines TRBV24-1 with TRBJ2-1, with D possibly being TRBD2 (6 bases). The CDR3 has 13 residues. Trimming removed 5 bases from V and 7 bases from J, with 11 bases in between. Germline V gene data show CDR1 as KGHDR and CDR2 as SFDVKD.

This chain joins TRBV7-2 and TRBJ2-1; D is possibly TRBD2 (6 bases). The J call is doubtful: the DNA matches TRBJ2-5 better. Germline V lookup: CDR1 SGHTA, CDR2 FQGNSA. The CDR3 length is 14 residues. CDR3 DNA: TGTGCCAGCAGCTCGGGCTCCGGGGGAGAGACCCAGTACTTC. Protein: CASSSGSGGETQYF.

The V and J genes are TRBV28 and TRBJ2-4; the D call may be TRBD1 or TRBD2 (5 bases each). Germline CDR1 MDHEN, CDR2 SYDVKM. Trimming left V 2 bases short and J 2 bases short, with 16 bases between. CDR3 length: 17 amino acids. The CDR3 protein is CASSLPRDPGTKNIQYF. The CDR3 DNA follows: TGTGCCAGCAGTTTACCACGGGACCCCGGGACCAAAAACATTCAGTACTTC.

The chain is built from TRBV4-2 and TRBJ1-4; 10 bases align to TRBD1. Germline values: CDR1 LGHNA, CDR2 YNFKEQ. The CDR3 is 15 amino acids. V shed 4 bases, J shed 6 bases, and the junction held 5 bases outside the gene matches. CDR3 protein: CASSRDRGRDEKLFF. In DNA form, the CDR3 reads TGTGCCAGCAGCCGAGACAGGGGGCGGGATGAAAAACTGTTTTTT.

This clonotype appeared a few times. V and J are TRBV7-7 and TRBJ2-5, with D perhaps TRBD2 (6 bases). This CDR3 contains 15 residues. V gave up 1 base and J gave up 3 bases, with 12 bases separating them. Germline V gene sequence: CDR1 SSHAT, CDR2 FNYEAQ (reference sequence). In nucleotides, the CDR3 is TGTGCCAGCAGCTTAGGGGCGGGGTTAAAAGAGACCCAGTACTTC. Encoded protein: CASSLGAGLKETQYF.

This chain links TRBV28 with TRBJ2-7, with 8 bases fitting TRBD2. V was pared by 3 bases and J by 5 bases, with 9 bases of the junction left unmatched. Germline-derived CDR1 and CDR2 are MDHEN and SYDVKM. This CDR3 is 15 amino acids long. This CDR3 is CASSLGGTSRNEQYF. The CDR3 DNA sequence: TGTGCCAGCAGTTTGGGGGGGACTAGTCGCAACGAGCAGTACTTC.

V gene TRBV6-1 combines with J gene TRBJ2-1; D uncertain. This CDR3 spans 14 amino acids. Trimming cost V 7 bases and J 0 bases, with 10 bases left between them. Germline V lookup: CDR1 MNHNS, CDR2 SASEGT. The CDR3 region is CASTAETSYNEQFF. For the CDR3, the DNA is TGTGCCAGCACAGCAGAGACCTCCTACAATGAGCAGTTCTTC.

The rearrangement links TRBV7-9 to TRBJ2-5, with D maybe TRBD2 (5 bases). The tail of the sequence fits TRBJ2-7 better, so the J call may be wrong. Looked up from germline, CDR1 is SEHNR and CDR2 is FQNEAQ (reference sequence). The CDR3 is 15 residues long. The chain's CDR3 is CASSLGGLPIAEQYF. CDR3 DNA: TGTGCCAGCAGCTTAGGTGGACTCCCAATTGCCGAGCAGTACTTC.

The CDR3 here is CASSPEAAGGNEQFF. The CDR3 DNA follows: TGTGCCAGCAGCCCGGAGGCGGCGGGAGGCAATGAGCAGTTCTTC. This rearrangement joins TRBV7-3 to TRBJ2-1; 8 positions agree with TRBD2. Germline assignment: CDR1 SGHTA and CDR2 FQGTGA. CDR3 length equals 15 residues. J lost 6 bases, V lost 5 bases, and 9 bases had no gene match.

This chain connects TRBV29-1 to TRBJ2-3; D uncertain. V was pared by 2 bases and J by 2 bases, with 8 bases between. Germline CDR1 SQVTM, CDR2 ANQGSEA. There are 13 residues in the CDR3. The CDR3, as DNA: TGCAGCGTTGAACTCCAAATCACAGATACGCAGTATTTT. Its translation is CSVELQITDTQYF.

This clonotype came up a few times. The V and J genes are TRBV20-1 and TRBJ1-5, with D possibly being TRBD1 (6 bases). Germline V lookup: CDR1 DFQATT, CDR2 SNEGSKA (reference sequence). Trimming removed 3 bases at V and 4 bases at J, with 13 bases between. The CDR3 runs to 14 residues. CDR3 in amino acids: CSASGRGSNQPQHF. CDR3 in DNA: TGCAGTGCTAGCGGCAGGGGAAGTAATCAGCCCCAGCATTTT.

The V call is TRBV6-5, the J call TRBJ2-2; D may correspond to TRBD1 or TRBD2 (5 bases each). Germline CDR1 and CDR2: MNHEY and SVGAGI. Trimming took 7 bases from V and 6 from J, leaving 12 bases between them. This CDR3 comprises 13 residues. The CDR3 DNA follows: TGTGCCAGCACGAGGGGAGCAGCCGGGGAGCTGTTTTTT. This gives the protein CASTRGAAGELFF.

In its sample, this clonotype was seen a few times. CDR3 DNA: TGTGCCAGCAGTTTTCCCACCACCGGGAGGGTTAACCTAAAGAGCTCCTACGAGCAGTACTTC. Translating gives CASSFPTTGRVNLKSSYEQYF. V usage is TRBV28 and J usage is TRBJ2-5; 8 nucleotides align to TRBD2. The J call is uncertain, as TRBJ2-7 better fits the DNA end. The length of the CDR3 is 21 residues. Germline-derived CDR1 and CDR2 are MDHEN and SYDVKM.

This clonotype was found a few times. The gene calls are TRBV29-1 and TRBJ2-5; possible D gene TRBD1, 6 bases. The tail of the sequence fits TRBJ2-7 better, so the J call may be wrong. The CDR3 contains 13 residues. Germline V gene sequence: CDR1 SQVTM, CDR2 ANQGSEA. The CDR3: CSVGARDTYEQYF. The CDR3 coding sequence is TGCAGCGTGGGGGCCCGGGACACCTACGAGCAGTACTTC.

The chain employs TRBV7-2 and TRBJ1-2; 8 bases are a match to TRBD1. The CDR3 is 15 residues long. The junction had 5 bases not matched to a gene; V was cut back by 2 bases and J by 3 bases. CDR1 is SGHTA, CDR2 FQGNSA, per germline. CDR3 sequence: CASSLSGGVDYGYTF. The CDR3 DNA sequence: TGTGCCAGCAGCTTATCAGGGGGCGTGGACTATGGCTACACCTTC.

This clonotype was counted a few times. V usage is TRBV7-6 and J usage is TRBJ2-5; TRBD2 is a possible D gene (5 bases). The germline V gene has CDR1 SGHVS and CDR2 FNYEAQ. The V end was cut by 0 bases, the J end by 5 bases, with 16 bases between. The CDR3 contains 16 residues. In nucleotides, the CDR3 is TGTGCCAGCAGCTTAGCCTCTGGACGGGGAAGGGAGACCCAGTACTTC. Encoded protein: CASSLASGRGRETQYF.

The chain carries TRBV27 and TRBJ2-3; D might be TRBD1 or TRBD2, each matching 5 bases. V lost 5 bases to trimming and J lost 4 bases, with 16 bases between them. The germline CDR1 and CDR2 sequences are MNHEY and SMNVEV (reference sequence). The CDR3 has 15 amino acids. The CDR3 coding sequence is TGTGCCAGCAGTAGCAGGGAGAGGCCGGCAGATACGCAGTATTTT. As protein: CASSSRERPADTQYF.

The genes are TRBV20-1 and TRBJ2-7; D may correspond to TRBD1 or TRBD2 (5 bases each). This CDR3 contains 15 residues. Germline-derived CDR1 and CDR2 are DFQATT and SNEGSKA (reference sequence). V shed 5 bases and J shed 2 bases, with 19 bases lying between them. Here the CDR3 reads CSAEPGPGSAYEQYF. In DNA, the CDR3 is TGCAGTGCTGAACCGGGACCGGGTTCGGCCTACGAGCAGTACTTC.